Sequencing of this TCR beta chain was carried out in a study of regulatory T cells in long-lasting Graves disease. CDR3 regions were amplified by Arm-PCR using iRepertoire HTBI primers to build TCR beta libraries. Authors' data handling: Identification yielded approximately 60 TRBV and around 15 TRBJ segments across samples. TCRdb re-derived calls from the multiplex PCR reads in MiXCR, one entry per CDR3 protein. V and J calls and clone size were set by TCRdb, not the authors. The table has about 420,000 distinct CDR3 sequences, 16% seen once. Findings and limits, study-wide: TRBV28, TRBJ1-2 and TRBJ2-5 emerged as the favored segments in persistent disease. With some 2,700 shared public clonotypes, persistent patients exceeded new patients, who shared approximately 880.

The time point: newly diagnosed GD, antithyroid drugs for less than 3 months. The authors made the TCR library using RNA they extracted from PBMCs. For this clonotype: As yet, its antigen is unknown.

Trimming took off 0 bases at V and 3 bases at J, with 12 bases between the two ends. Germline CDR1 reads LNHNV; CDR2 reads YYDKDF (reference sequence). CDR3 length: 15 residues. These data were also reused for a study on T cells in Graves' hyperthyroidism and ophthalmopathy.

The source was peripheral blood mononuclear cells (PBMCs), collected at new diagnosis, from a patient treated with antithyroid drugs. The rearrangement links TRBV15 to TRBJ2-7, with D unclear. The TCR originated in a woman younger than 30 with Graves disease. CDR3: CATSRDPKGNYEQYF. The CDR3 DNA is TGTGCCACCAGCAGAGATCCTAAGGGCAACTACGAGCAGTACTTC.